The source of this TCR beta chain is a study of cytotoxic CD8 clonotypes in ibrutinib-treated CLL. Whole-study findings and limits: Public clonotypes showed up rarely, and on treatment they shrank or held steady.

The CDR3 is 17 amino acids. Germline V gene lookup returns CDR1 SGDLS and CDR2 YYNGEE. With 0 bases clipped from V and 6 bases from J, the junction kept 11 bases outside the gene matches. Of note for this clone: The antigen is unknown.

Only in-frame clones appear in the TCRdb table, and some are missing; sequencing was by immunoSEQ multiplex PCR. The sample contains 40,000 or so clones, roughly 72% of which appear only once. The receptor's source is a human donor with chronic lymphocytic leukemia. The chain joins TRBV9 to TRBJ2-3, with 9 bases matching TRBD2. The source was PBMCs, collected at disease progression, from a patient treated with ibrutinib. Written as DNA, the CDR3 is TGTGCCAGCAGCGTAGCTGGTGGGGCGGGGGGGCCCGATACGCAGTATTTT. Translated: CASSVAGGAGGPDTQYF. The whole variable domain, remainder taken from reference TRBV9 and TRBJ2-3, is DSGVTQTPKHLITATGQRVTLRCSPRSGDLSVYWYQQSLDQGLQFLIQYYNGEERAKGNILERFSAQQFPDLHSELNLSSLELGDSALYFCASSVAGGAGGPDTQYFGPGTRLTVL.